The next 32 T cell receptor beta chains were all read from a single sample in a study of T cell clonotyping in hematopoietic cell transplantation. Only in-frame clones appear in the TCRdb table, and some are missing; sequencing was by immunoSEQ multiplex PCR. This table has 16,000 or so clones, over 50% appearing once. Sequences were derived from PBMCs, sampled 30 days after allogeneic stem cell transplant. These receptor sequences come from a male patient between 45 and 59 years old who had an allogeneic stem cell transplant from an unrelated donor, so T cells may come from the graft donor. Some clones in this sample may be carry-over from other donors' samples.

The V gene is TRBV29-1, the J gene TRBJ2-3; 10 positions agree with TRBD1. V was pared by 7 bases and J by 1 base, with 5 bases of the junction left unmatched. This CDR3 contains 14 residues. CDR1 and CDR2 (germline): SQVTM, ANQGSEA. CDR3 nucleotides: TGCAGCGGGCGACAGGGGGCGGGCACAGATACGCAGTATTTT. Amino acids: CSGRQGAGTDTQYF.

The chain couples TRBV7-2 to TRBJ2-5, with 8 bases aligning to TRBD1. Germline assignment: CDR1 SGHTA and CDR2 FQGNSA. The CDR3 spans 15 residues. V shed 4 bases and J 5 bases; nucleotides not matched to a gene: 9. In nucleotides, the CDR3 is TGTGCCAGCAGCTCAGCAAGGACAGGGAGGGAGACCCAGTACTTC. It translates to CASSSARTGRETQYF.

The CDR3, as DNA: TGTGCCAGCAGTTTACAGGGGAGCACTGAAGCTTTCTTT. Protein sequence: CASSLQGSTEAFF. This chain links TRBV7-2 with TRBJ1-1; 7 bases match TRBD1. There are 13 residues in the CDR3. Germline CDR1 and CDR2: SGHTA and FQGNSA. V lost 6 bases to trimming and J lost 4 bases; unmatched junction nucleotides: 5.

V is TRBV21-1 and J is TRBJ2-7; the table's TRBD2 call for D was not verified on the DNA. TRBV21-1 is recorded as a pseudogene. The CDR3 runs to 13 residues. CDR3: CASRGIFSYEQYF. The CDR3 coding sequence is TGTGCCAGCCGGGGGATTTTCTCCTACGAGCAGTACTTC.

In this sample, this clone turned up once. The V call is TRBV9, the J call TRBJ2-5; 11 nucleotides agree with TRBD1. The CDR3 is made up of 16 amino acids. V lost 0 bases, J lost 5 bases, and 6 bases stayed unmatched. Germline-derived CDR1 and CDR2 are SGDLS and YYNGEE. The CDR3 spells CASSVVGQGAGETQYF. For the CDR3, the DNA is TGTGCCAGCAGCGTAGTAGGACAGGGGGCCGGGGAGACCCAGTACTTC.

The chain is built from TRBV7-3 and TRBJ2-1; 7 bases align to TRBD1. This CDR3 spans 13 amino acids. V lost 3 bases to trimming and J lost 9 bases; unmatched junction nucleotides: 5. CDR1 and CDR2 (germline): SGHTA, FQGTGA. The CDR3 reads CASSFIQGSEQFF. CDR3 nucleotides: TGTGCCAGCAGCTTCATACAGGGGAGTGAGCAGTTCTTC. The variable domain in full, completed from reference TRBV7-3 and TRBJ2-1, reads GAGVSQTPSNKVTEKGKYVELRCDPISGHTALYWYRQSLGQGPEFLIYFQGTGAADDSGLPNDRFFAVRPEGSVSTLKIQRTERGDSAVYLCASSFIQGSEQFFGPGTRLTVL.

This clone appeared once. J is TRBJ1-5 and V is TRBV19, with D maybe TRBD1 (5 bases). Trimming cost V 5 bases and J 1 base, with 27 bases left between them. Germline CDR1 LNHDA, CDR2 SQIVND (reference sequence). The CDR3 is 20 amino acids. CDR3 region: CASSLRGVGRERGSNQPQHF. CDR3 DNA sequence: TGTGCCAGTAGTTTACGAGGGGTCGGCAGGGAGAGGGGAAGCAATCAGCCCCAGCATTTT.

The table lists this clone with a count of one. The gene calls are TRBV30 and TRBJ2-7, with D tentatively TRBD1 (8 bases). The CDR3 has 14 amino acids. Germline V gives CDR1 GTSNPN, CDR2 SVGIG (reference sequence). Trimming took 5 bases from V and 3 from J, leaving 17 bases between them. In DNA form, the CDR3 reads TGTGCCTGGCTCGGAACAGGGGGGGGCTACGAGCAGTACTTC. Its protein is CAWLGTGGGYEQYF.

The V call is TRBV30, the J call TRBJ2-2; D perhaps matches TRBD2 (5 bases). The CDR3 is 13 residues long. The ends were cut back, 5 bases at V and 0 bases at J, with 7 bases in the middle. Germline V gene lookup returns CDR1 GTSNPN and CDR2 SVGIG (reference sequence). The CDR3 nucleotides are TGTGCCTGGGCCGGGGCGAACACCGGGGAGCTGTTTTTT. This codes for CAWAGANTGELFF. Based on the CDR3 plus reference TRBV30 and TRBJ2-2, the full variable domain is SQTIHQWPATLVQPVGSPLSLECTVEGTSNPNLYWYRQAAGRGLQLLFYSVGIGQISSEVPQNLSASRPQDRQFILSSKKLLLSDSGFYLCAWAGANTGELFFGEGSRLTVL.

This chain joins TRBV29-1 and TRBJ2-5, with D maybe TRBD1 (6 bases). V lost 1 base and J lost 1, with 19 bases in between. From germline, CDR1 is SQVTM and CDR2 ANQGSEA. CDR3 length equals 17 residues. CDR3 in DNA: TGCAGCGTTGAAGCTCAAGGCGGTGGGGGCAGCCAAGAGACCCAGTACTTC. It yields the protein CSVEAQGGGGSQETQYF.

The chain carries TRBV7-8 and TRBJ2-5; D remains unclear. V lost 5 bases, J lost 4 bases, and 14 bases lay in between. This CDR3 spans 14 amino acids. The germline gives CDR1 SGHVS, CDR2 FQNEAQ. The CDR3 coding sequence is TGTGCCAGCAGCGACCCTGGGTTGCCAGAGACCCAGTACTTC. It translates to CASSDPGLPETQYF.

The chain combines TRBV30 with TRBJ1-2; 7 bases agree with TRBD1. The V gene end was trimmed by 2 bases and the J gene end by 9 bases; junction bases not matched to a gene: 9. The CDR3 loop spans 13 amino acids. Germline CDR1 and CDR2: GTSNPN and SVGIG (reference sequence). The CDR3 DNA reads TGTGCCTGGAGTAGACAGGGTTACGCGAGCTACACCTTC. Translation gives CAWSRQGYASYTF.

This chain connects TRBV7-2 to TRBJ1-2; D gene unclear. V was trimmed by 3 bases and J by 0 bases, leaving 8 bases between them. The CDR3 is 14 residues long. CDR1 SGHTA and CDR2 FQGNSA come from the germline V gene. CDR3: CASSLASANYGYTF. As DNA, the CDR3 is TGTGCCAGCAGCTTGGCCTCAGCTAACTATGGCTACACCTTC.

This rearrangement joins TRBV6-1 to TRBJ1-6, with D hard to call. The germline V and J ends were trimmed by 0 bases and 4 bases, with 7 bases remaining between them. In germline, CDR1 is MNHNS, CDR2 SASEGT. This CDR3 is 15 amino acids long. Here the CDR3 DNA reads TGTGCCAGCAGTGAAGCTTCAGATTATAATTCACCCCTCCACTTT. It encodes CASSEASDYNSPLHF.

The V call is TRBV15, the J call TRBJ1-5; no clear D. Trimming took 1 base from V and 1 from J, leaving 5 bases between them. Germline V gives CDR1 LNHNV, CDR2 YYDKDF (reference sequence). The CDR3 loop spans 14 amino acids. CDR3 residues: CATSRGRSNQPQHF. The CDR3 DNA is TGTGCCACCAGCAGAGGCAGGAGCAATCAGCCCCAGCATTTT.

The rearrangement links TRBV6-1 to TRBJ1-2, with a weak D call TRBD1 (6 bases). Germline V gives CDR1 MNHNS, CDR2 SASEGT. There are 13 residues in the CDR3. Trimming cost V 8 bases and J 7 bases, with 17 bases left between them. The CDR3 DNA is TGTGCCAGCCTGCCAGGGGAATTCTTTGGCTACACCTTC. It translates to CASLPGEFFGYTF.

The CDR3 loop reads CASTQGSFTEAFF. In DNA form, the CDR3 reads TGTGCCAGCACCCAGGGTAGTTTCACTGAAGCTTTCTTT. The chain has TRBV6-1 and TRBJ1-1; possibly TRBD1 for D (5 bases). Germline assignment: CDR1 MNHNS and CDR2 SASEGT. Trimming removed 7 bases at V and 4 bases at J, with 13 bases between. The CDR3 runs 13 residues.

The CDR3 spells CASSFSREYFGYTF. The CDR3 coding sequence is TGTGCCAGCAGTTTTAGCAGGGAGTATTTTGGCTACACCTTC. J is TRBJ1-2 and V is TRBV28, with D possibly being TRBD1 (5 bases). Germline V gives CDR1 MDHEN, CDR2 SYDVKM. V dropped 3 bases and J dropped 7 bases, with 15 bases sitting between them. The CDR3 has 14 amino acids.

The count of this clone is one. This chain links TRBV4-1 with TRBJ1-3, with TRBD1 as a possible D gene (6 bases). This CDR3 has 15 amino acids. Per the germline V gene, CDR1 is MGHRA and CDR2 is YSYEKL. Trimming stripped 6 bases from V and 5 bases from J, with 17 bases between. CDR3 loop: CASSPWGGTRNTIYF. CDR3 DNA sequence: TGCGCCAGCAGTCCCTGGGGGGGGACAAGAAACACCATATATTTT.

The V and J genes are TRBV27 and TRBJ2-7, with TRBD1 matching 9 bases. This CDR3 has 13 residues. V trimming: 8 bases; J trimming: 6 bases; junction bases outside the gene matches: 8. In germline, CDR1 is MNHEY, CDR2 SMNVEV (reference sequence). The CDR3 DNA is TGTGCCAGCGCGGGACAGGGAATGCGCGAGCAGTACTTC. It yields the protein CASAGQGMREQYF.

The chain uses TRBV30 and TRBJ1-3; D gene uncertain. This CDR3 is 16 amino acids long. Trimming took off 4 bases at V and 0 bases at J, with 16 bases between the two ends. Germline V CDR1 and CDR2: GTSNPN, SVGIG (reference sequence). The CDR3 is CAWTPAATYSGNTIYF. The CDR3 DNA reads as TGTGCCTGGACACCGGCCGCTACCTACTCTGGAAACACCATATATTTT.

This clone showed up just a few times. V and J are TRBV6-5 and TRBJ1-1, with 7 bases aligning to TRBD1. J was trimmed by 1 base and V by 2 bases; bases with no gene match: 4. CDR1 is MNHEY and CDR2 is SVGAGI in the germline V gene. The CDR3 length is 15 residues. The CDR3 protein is CASSYTGQRNTEAFF. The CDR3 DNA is TGTGCCAGCAGTTACACGGGACAGAGGAACACTGAAGCTTTCTTT.

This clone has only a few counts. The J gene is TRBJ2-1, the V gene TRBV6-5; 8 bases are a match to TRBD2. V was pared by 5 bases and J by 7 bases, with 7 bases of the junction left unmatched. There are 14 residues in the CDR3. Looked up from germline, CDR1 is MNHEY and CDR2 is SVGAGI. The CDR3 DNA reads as TGTGCCAGCAGTGCGGGAGGCCCAGGGAATGAGCAGTTCTTC. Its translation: CASSAGGPGNEQFF.

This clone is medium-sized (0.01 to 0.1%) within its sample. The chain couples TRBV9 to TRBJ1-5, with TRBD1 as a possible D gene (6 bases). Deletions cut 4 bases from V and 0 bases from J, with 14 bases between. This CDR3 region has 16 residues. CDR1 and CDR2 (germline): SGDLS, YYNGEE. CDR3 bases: TGTGCCAGCAGCCCAGGGGAGACATATAGCAATCAGCCCCAGCATTTT. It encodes CASSPGETYSNQPQHF.

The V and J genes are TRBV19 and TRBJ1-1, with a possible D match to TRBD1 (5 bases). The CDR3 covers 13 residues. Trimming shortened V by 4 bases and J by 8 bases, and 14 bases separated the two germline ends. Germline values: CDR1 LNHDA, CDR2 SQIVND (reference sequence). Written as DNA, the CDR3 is TGTGCCAGTAGTACAAATCCCGGGACCGAAGCTTTCTTT. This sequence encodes CASSTNPGTEAFF. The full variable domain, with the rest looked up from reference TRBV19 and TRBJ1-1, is DGGITQSPKYLFRKEGQNVTLSCEQNLNHDAMYWYRQDPGQGLRLIYYSQIVNDFQKGDIAEGYSVSREKKESFPLTVTSAQKNPTAFYLCASSTNPGTEAFFGQGTRLTVV.

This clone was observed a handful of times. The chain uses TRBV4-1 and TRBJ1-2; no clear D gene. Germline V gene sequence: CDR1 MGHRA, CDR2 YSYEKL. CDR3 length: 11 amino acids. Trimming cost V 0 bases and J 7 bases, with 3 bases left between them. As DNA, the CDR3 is TGCGCCAGCAGCCAAGAAGGTGGCTACACCTTC. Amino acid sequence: CASSQEGGYTF.

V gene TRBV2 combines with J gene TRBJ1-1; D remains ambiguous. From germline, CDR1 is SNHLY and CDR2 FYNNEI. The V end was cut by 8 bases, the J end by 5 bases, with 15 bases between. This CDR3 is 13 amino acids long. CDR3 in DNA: TGTGCCAGCGTCCGGGGTATGGGGACTGAAGCTTTCTTT. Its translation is CASVRGMGTEAFF. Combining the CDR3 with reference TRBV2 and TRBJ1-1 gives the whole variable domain EPEVTQTPSHQVTQMGQEVILRCVPISNHLYFYWYRQILGQKVEFLVSFYNNEISEKSEIFDDQFSVERPDGSNFTLKIRSTKLEDSAMYFCASVRGMGTEAFFGQGTRLTVV.

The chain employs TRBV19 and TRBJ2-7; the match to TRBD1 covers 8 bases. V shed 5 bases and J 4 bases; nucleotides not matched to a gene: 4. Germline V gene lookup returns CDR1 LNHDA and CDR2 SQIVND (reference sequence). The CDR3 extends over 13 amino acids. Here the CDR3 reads CASSPRTGYEQYF. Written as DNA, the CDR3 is TGTGCCAGTAGTCCCCGGACAGGGTACGAGCAGTACTTC.

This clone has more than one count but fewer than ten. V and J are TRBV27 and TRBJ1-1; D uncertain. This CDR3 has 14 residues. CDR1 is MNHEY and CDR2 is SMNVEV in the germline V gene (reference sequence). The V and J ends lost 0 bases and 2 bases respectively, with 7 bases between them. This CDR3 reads CASSLSNGNTEAFF. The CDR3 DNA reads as TGTGCCAGCAGTTTATCGAACGGTAACACTGAAGCTTTCTTT.

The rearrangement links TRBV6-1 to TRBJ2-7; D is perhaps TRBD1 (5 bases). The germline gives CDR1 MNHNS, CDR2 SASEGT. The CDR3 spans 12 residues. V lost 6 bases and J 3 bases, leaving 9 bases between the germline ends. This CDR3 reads CASSLDNYEQYF. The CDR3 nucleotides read TGTGCCAGCAGCCTGGACAACTACGAGCAGTACTTC.

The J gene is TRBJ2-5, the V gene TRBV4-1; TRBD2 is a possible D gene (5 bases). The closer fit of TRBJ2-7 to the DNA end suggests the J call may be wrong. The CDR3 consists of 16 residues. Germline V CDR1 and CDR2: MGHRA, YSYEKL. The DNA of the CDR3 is TGCGCCAGCAGCCCGAGTGTGGGTCCGGGATGGTACGAGCAGTACTTC. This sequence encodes CASSPSVGPGWYEQYF.

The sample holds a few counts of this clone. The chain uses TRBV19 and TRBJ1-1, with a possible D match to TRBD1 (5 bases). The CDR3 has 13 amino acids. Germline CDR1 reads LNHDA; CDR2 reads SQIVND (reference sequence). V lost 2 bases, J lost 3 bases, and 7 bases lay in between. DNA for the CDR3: TGTGCCAGTAGTATACGCAGGGACACTGAAGCTTTCTTT. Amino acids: CASSIRRDTEAFF.